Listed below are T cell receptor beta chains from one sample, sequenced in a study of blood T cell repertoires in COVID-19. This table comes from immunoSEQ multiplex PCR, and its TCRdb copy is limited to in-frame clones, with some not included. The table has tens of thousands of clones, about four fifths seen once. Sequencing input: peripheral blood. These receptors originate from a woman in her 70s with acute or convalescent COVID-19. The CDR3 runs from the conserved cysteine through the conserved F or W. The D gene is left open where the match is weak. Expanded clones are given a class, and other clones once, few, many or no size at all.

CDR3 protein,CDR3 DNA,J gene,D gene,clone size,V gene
CASSDPGASWGETQYF,TGTGCCAGCAGTGACCCAGGGGCCTCGTGGGGAGAGACCCAGTACTTC,TRBJ2-5,-,-,TRBV25-1
CASSSSRQGADNEKLFF,TGCGCCAGCAGCTCCTCGCGACAGGGGGCAGATAATGAAAAACTGTTTTTT,TRBJ1-4,TRBD1,-,TRBV5-1
CATRTSRGIDGYTF,TGCGCCACCAGAACCTCCAGGGGCATTGATGGCTACACCTTC,TRBJ1-2,-,-,TRBV4-1
CASSQPRTGGSNEQYF,TGTGCCAGCAGCCAACCCCGGACAGGAGGATCTAACGAGCAGTACTTC,TRBJ2-7,TRBD1,-,TRBV3-1/TRBV3-2
CASSLGFGTYEQYF,TGTGCCAGCAGCTTAGGGTTCGGGACCTACGAGCAGTACTTC,TRBJ2-7,-,-,TRBV7-9
CASSQDRGLSYEQYF,TGCGCCAGCAGCCAAGACAGGGGGCTGTCCTACGAGCAGTACTTC,TRBJ2-7,TRBD1,-,TRBV4-1
CASSSGGAGRNEQFF,TGTGCCAGCAGTTCCGGGGGGGCGGGCAGGAATGAGCAGTTCTTC,TRBJ2-1,TRBD2,-,TRBV28
CASSIRTDLNTEAFF,TGTGCCAGCAGCATAAGGACAGATCTGAACACTGAAGCTTTCTTT,TRBJ1-1,-,-,TRBV9
CASSRTSGSYNEQFF,TGTGCCAGCAGTCGAACTAGCGGCTCCTACAATGAGCAGTTCTTC,TRBJ2-1,TRBD2,-,TRBV2
CASASLAGGSYNEQFF,TGTGCTAGTGCCTCATTAGCGGGGGGCTCCTACAATGAGCAGTTCTTC,TRBJ2-1,TRBD2,-,TRBV12-5
CASSLPDRGRSF,TGTGCCAGCAGCTTGCCCGACAGGGGACGCAGCTTT,TRBJ1-6,TRBD1,-,TRBV5-4
CASSYYAGLTEAFF,TGTGCCAGCAGTTACTATGCGGGCTTAACTGAAGCTTTCTTT,TRBJ1-1,-,-,TRBV6-2/TRBV6-3
CASTRSAGQGGTNEKLFF,TGTGCCAGCACCCGAAGTGCGGGACAGGGGGGAACTAATGAAAAACTGTTTTTT,TRBJ1-4,TRBD1,-,TRBV7-9
CASSGDTRYGYTF,TGTGCCAGCAGTGGGGACACCCGCTATGGCTACACCTTC,TRBJ1-2,-,few,TRBV28
CASSSRDRGEKAFF,TGTGCCAGCAGTTCCCGGGACAGGGGCGAAAAAGCTTTCTTT,TRBJ1-1,TRBD1,-,TRBV7-9
CASSPGTGLSGNTIYF,TGTGCCAGCTCACCCGGGACAGGCCTCTCTGGAAACACCATATATTTT,TRBJ1-3,TRBD1,-,TRBV18
CASSRTRGNTEAFF,TGTGCCAGCAGCCGGACCAGGGGGAACACTGAAGCTTTCTTT,TRBJ1-1,-,once,TRBV11-3
CASSLNSNTDTQYF,TGCGCCAGCAGCTTGAATAGCAACACAGATACGCAGTATTTT,TRBJ2-3,-,-,TRBV5-1
CASISMGGQGPQYF,TGTGCCAGCATTTCGATGGGCGGACAAGGGCCGCAGTACTTC,TRBJ2-7,-,-,TRBV27
CASSHRDSSNQPQHF,TGTGCCAGCAGTCACCGGGACAGTAGCAATCAGCCCCAGCATTTT,TRBJ1-5,TRBD1,-,TRBV6-2/TRBV6-3
CASTSQAAGNTIYF,TGTGCCAGCACATCACAGGCAGCTGGAAACACCATATATTTT,TRBJ1-3,-,-,TRBV2
CAWSSARSPSLGGYGYTF,TGTGCCTGGAGTTCCGCCCGGAGCCCCAGCCTGGGGGGCTATGGCTACACCTTC,TRBJ1-2,-,-,TRBV30
CASSSFRDTRSSGNTIYF,TGTGCCAGCAGTTCATTTCGGGACACCCGTAGCTCTGGAAACACCATATATTTT,TRBJ1-3,-,few,TRBV28
CASSQGEAGHTQYF,TGTGCCAGCAGCCAAGGGGAAGCGGGTCATACGCAGTATTTT,TRBJ2-3,-,-,TRBV3-1/TRBV3-2
CASTRVLGEQYF,TGTGCCAGCACCAGGGTATTGGGGGAGCAGTACTTC,TRBJ2-7,-,-,TRBV11-3
CASSFSPGQGFEQFF,TGTGCCAGCAGCTTCTCCCCGGGACAGGGGTTCGAGCAGTTCTTC,TRBJ2-1,TRBD1,once,TRBV6-4
CASSSRGHYEQYF,TGTGCCAGCAGCTCCCGGGGACACTACGAGCAGTACTTC,TRBJ2-7,-,-,TRBV7-2
CASSILPGQGSNTIYF,TGCGCCAGCAGCATTCTTCCGGGACAGGGATCAAACACCATATATTTT,TRBJ1-3,TRBD1,-,TRBV4-1
CASSFDRGNTEAFF,TGTGCCAGCAGTTTTGACAGGGGAAACACTGAAGCTTTCTTT,TRBJ1-1,TRBD1,-,TRBV28
CASIRSGVSSYEQYF,TGTGCCAGCATAAGATCAGGGGTTAGCTCCTACGAGCAGTACTTC,TRBJ2-7,-,-,TRBV6-5
CASSYQGDTQYF,TGTGCCAGCAGTTACCAGGGAGATACGCAGTATTTT,TRBJ2-3,-,-,TRBV6-5
CASGLPTGGSPLHF,TGTGCTAGTGGTTTGCCGACAGGTGGATCACCCCTCCACTTT,TRBJ1-6,-,-,TRBV12-5
CASSSWSGHAGELFF,TGTGCCAGCAGCTCATGGTCAGGGCACGCCGGGGAGCTGTTTTTT,TRBJ2-2,-,once,TRBV11-2
CAWVRQGIDARTQYF,TGTGCCTGGGTTAGACAGGGGATCGACGCGAGGACCCAGTACTTC,TRBJ2-5,TRBD1,-,TRBV30
CATSSPRDGYTF,TGTGCCACCAGTTCACCGAGGGATGGCTACACCTTC,TRBJ1-2,-,-,TRBV24-1
CASSLARHNYGYTF,TGTGCCAGCAGTTTGGCCAGACATAACTATGGCTACACCTTC,TRBJ1-2,-,-,TRBV28
CASSEGWKDRGRGQPQHF,TGTGCCAGCAGTGAGGGTTGGAAGGACAGGGGGCGAGGTCAGCCCCAGCATTTT,TRBJ1-5,TRBD1,-,TRBV2
CASSAGGAGTEAFF,TGTGCCAGCAGTGCAGGGGGCGCGGGGACTGAAGCTTTCTTT,TRBJ1-1,TRBD1,-,TRBV28
CASRKTSGDAYNEQFF,TGTGCCAGTAGGAAGACTAGCGGGGACGCTTACAATGAGCAGTTCTTC,TRBJ2-1,TRBD2,-,TRBV19
CSASPGTSGGTYEQYF,TGCAGTGCTAGTCCCGGGACTAGCGGGGGAACCTACGAGCAGTACTTC,TRBJ2-7,TRBD2,-,TRBV20-1
CASSPFQGAGYEQYF,TGTGCCAGCTCACCATTCCAGGGGGCAGGCTACGAGCAGTACTTC,TRBJ2-7,TRBD1,-,TRBV18
CSASDRGAYNEQFF,TGCAGTGCCAGTGACAGGGGGGCGTACAATGAGCAGTTCTTC,TRBJ2-1,TRBD1,few,TRBV20-1
CASSHRGGSPLHF,TGTGCCAGCAGTCACAGGGGAGGTTCACCCCTCCACTTT,TRBJ1-6,TRBD1,few,TRBV12-3/TRBV12-4
CASSDWVRPGGGNTEAFF,TGTGCCAGCAGCGATTGGGTCCGGCCAGGGGGCGGAAACACTGAAGCTTTCTTT,TRBJ1-1,TRBD1,-,TRBV6-2/TRBV6-3
CASKWTERNTEAFF,TGTGCCAGTAAATGGACAGAGAGGAACACTGAAGCTTTCTTT,TRBJ1-1,-,once,TRBV19
CASSPEGTNNQPQHF,TGTGCCAGCAGCCCAGAGGGGACAAACAATCAGCCCCAGCATTTT,TRBJ1-5,-,few,TRBV9
CASRDTAPAKETQYF,TGTGCCTCCCGGGACACTGCCCCTGCCAAAGAGACCCAGTACTTC,TRBJ2-5,-,-,TRBV10-3
CSASRVNTEAFF,TGCAGTGCTAGTAGAGTGAACACTGAAGCTTTCTTT,TRBJ1-1,-,-,TRBV20-1
CASCRRGLADTQYF,TGTGCCAGCTGTCGAAGGGGGTTGGCAGATACGCAGTATTTT,TRBJ2-3,-,-,TRBV11-3
CASSSNPKFQGYGYTF,TGCGCCAGCAGCTCCAACCCGAAATTCCAGGGGTATGGCTACACCTTC,TRBJ1-2,-,-,TRBV5-1
CASSLGIGPGNEKLFF,TGTGCCAGCAGCTTAGGAATCGGGCCAGGGAACGAAAAACTGTTTTTT,TRBJ1-4,-,few,TRBV7-2
CASGLGTGGTAYGDYGYTF,TGTGCTAGTGGCCTCGGGACAGGGGGTACGGCCTATGGGGACTATGGCTACACCTTC,TRBJ1-2,TRBD1,-,TRBV12-5
CASKGLFTEAFF,TGTGCCAGCAAGGGGCTCTTCACTGAAGCTTTCTTT,TRBJ1-1,-,-,TRBV12-3/TRBV12-4